The clone carrying this T cell receptor beta chain showed up many times. Its target is not known. Germline CDR1 and CDR2: ENHRY and SYGVKD. The CDR3 has 13 residues. Trimming took 4 bases from V and 0 from J, leaving 4 bases between them. These data come from a study of regulatory T cells in long-lasting Graves disease. HTBI primers from iRepertoire and Arm-PCR of CDR3 regions yielded the TCR beta libraries. Each CDR3 protein gets one entry after TCRdb re-called the multiplex PCR reads with MiXCR. The data contain roughly 500,000 distinct CDR3 sequences, 13% of them seen just once; the ten biggest clones take up roughly a tenth. Time point defined: newly diagnosed GD, antithyroid drugs for less than 3 months. PBMC-derived RNA was used for the TCR library. Doctors identified Graves' disease using the American Thyroid Association guidelines. Study findings and constraints: Clonotypes that were public and shared totalled fewer than 3,500 in persistent patients versus around 1,000 in new patients.

In addition, the sample was reused for a study of T cells in Graves' hyperthyroidism and ophthalmopathy. That publication notes: Aged 18 to 65, the patients had hyperthyroidism that was newly diagnosed and had lasted under 2 months. In the first-round RT-PCR of the TCR CDR3, the HTBI primer set was used.

This receptor was taken from a man aged 25 to 45 with Graves disease. Here the sequenced sample was peripheral blood mononuclear cells (PBMCs), taken at new diagnosis, from a patient treated with antithyroid drugs. This chain links TRBV10-3 with TRBJ1-5, with D unclear. The CDR3 DNA follows: TGTGCCATCAGTGGGGTTAGCAATCAGCCCCAGCATTTT. Amino acid sequence: CAISGVSNQPQHF.